A selection of T cell receptor beta chains follows, all from one sample in a study of identical twins. TCRdb processed the 5' RACE reads anew with MiXCR; each CDR3 protein has one entry. The data hold fewer than 500,000 distinct CDR3 sequences, with 24% observed a single time. These data were also filed under a second study, of T cells expressing NK-cell markers.

The sample taken for sequencing was CD4+ T cells sorted from blood. These receptors all stem from a woman aged 18-35 years in good health. The CDR3 runs from the conserved cysteine through the conserved F or W. D genes are given only for firm matches. A clone size is listed for some rows: how often the clone was seen (once, few, many), or a class if it is expanded.

TRBV15	TRBD2	few	TRBJ2-5	TGTGCCACCAGCAGGAGAGAGACTAGCGATTGGGAGACCCAGTACTTC	CATSRRETSDWETQYF
TRBV28	NA	few	TRBJ2-1	TGTGCCATCCAACGGGCTACCAGCTCCTACAATGAGCAGTTCTTC	CAIQRATSSYNEQFF
TRBV9	TRBD1	few	TRBJ1-3	TGTGCCAGCAGCGCGGACAGGGCCTCTGGAAACACCATATATTTT	CASSADRASGNTIYF
TRBV7-2	NA	once	TRBJ2-5	TGTGCCAGCAGCCGTCTGAGACCGACACGAGAGACCCAGTACTTC	CASSRLRPTRETQYF
TRBV20-1	TRBD2	few	TRBJ2-1	TGCAGTGCCCTTCCGGGACTAGCGGGAGGTTTCCATGAGCAGTTCTTC	CSALPGLAGGFHEQFF
TRBV4-3	NA	few	TRBJ2-1	TGCGCCAGCAGCCAAGTGGGGGGGGCCCTTTCCTCCTACAATGAGCAGTTCTTC	CASSQVGGALSSYNEQFF
TRBV20-1	NA	few	TRBJ2-7	TGCAGTGCTAGAGACTGGGAACCCCAGAGCGAGCAGTACTTC	CSARDWEPQSEQYF
TRBV10-3	NA	many	TRBJ2-5	TGTGCCATCAGTGGGTGGAATCAAGAGACCCAGTACTTC	CAISGWNQETQYF
TRBV12-3/TRBV12-4	TRBD2	NA	TRBJ2-1	TGTGCCAGCAGTTCCAGCCGACTAGCGGGGGCCTACAATGAGCAGTTCTTC	CASSSSRLAGAYNEQFF
TRBV10-2	NA	few	TRBJ2-3	TGCGCCAGCAGGGGGCCGCGCGGGGGCAGGGAGAATACGCAGTATTTT	CASRGPRGGRENTQYF
TRBV21-1	NA	many	TRBJ2-7	TGTGCCAGCGTCTGGACAGGACTTGGGTACGAGCAGTACTTC	CASVWTGLGYEQYF
TRBV12-3/TRBV12-4	NA	NA	TRBJ1-1	TGTGCCAGCAGGCCAGGGCTCGGTGAAGCTTTCTTT	CASRPGLGEAFF
TRBV6-5	TRBD1	NA	TRBJ1-6	TGTGCCAGCAGTTCCACGGTAGAACCCCGGACAGGCAATTCACCCCTCCACTTT	CASSSTVEPRTGNSPLHF
TRBV5-1	TRBD2	NA	TRBJ2-1	TGCGCCAGCAGCCCGGAGACTAGCGCGAGCTCCTACAATGAGCAGTTCTTC	CASSPETSASSYNEQFF
TRBV11-2	TRBD2	few	TRBJ2-1	TGTGCCAGCAGCTTAGAACCCCCAATGGGGGGGTCCTACAATGAGCAGTTCTTC	CASSLEPPMGGSYNEQFF
TRBV20-1	TRBD2	NA	TRBJ2-1	TGCAGTGCTAGGTCGGGACTAGCGGGGCATGAGCAGTTCTTC	CSARSGLAGHEQFF
TRBV6-2/TRBV6-3	NA	NA	TRBJ2-5	TGTGCCAGCAGCCGCGCGGAGCAAGAGACCCAGTACTTC	CASSRAEQETQYF
TRBV7-2	NA	NA	TRBJ2-3	TGTGCCAGCAGCGAACAGGGAACCTCTAGCACAGATACGCAGTATTTT	CASSEQGTSSTDTQYF
TRBV7-9	NA	NA	TRBJ2-1	TGTGCCAGCAGCCCCGGAGGGACAGCCTACAATGAGCAGTTCTTC	CASSPGGTAYNEQFF
TRBV5-1	NA	few	TRBJ2-3	TGCGCCAGCAGCTCGAGGAGCGGTAGCACAGATACGCAGTATTTT	CASSSRSGSTDTQYF
TRBV5-6	TRBD1	NA	TRBJ2-6	TGTGCCAGCAAACGGACAGGTGACGCTGGGGCCAACGTCCTGACTTTC	CASKRTGDAGANVLTF
TRBV24-1	NA	few	TRBJ2-7	TGTGCCACCAGTGGCGGCTACGAGCAGTACTTC	CATSGGYEQYF
TRBV12-3/TRBV12-4	NA	NA	TRBJ2-1	TGTGCCAGCAGCATCGCTAGCGCCTACAATGAGCAGTTCTTC	CASSIASAYNEQFF
TRBV20-1	TRBD2	few	TRBJ2-3	TGCAGTAAAACTAGCGGGGGCAGCACAGATACGCAGTATTTT	CSKTSGGSTDTQYF
TRBV15	NA	NA	TRBJ2-3	TGTGCCACCAGCGTCACTCGAAGGATGAGCCCAGATACGCAGTATTTT	CATSVTRRMSPDTQYF
TRBV12-3/TRBV12-4	NA	many	TRBJ2-7	TGTGCCAGCAGTCCCCGCGGTTACGAGCAGTACTTC	CASSPRGYEQYF
TRBV7-2	NA	many	TRBJ2-1	TGTGCCAGCAGCTTACAGGGAAGCTCCTACAATGAGCAGTTCTTC	CASSLQGSSYNEQFF